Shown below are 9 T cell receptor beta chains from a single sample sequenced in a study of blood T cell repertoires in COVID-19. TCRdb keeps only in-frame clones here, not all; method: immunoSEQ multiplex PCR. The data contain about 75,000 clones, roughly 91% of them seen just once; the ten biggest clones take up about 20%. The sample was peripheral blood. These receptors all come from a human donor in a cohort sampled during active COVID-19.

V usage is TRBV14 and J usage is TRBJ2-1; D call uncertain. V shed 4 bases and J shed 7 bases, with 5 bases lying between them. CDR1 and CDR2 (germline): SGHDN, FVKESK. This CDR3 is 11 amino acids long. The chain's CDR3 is CASSLVNEQFF. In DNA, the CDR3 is TGTGCCAGCAGCCTCGTTAATGAGCAGTTCTTC. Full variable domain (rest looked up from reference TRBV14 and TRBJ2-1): EAGVTQFPSHSVIEKGQTVTLRCDPISGHDNLYWYRRVMGKEIKFLLHFVKESKQDESGMPNNRFLAERTGGTYSTLKVQPAELEDSGVYFCASSLVNEQFFGPGTRLTVL.

The CDR3 protein is CSVEDPGTADGYTF. The CDR3 nucleotides read TGCAGCGTTGAAGATCCCGGGACAGCTGATGGCTACACCTTC. The chain is built from TRBV29-1 and TRBJ1-2; 7 nucleotides match TRBD1. The germline V gene has CDR1 SQVTM and CDR2 ANQGSEA. V was pared by 0 bases and J by 6 bases, with 7 bases of the junction left unmatched. This CDR3 is built from 14 residues.

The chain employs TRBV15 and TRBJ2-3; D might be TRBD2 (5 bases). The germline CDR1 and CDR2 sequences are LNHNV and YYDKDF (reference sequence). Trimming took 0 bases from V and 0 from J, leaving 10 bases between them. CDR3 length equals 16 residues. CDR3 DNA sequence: TGTGCCACCAGCAGAGAGAGACGGGGAAGCACAGATACGCAGTATTTT. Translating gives CATSRERRGSTDTQYF.

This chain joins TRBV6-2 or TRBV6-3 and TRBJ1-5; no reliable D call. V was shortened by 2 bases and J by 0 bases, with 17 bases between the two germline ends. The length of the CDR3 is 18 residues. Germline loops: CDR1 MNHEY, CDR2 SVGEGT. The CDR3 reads CASSYPPWATDSNQPQHF. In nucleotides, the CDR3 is TGTGCCAGCAGTTACCCCCCGTGGGCGACCGATAGCAATCAGCCCCAGCATTTT.

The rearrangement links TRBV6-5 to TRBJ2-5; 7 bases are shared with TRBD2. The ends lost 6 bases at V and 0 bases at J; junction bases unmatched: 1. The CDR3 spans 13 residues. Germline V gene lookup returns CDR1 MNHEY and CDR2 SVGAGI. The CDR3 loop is CASSGGYQETQYF. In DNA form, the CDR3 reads TGTGCCAGCAGCGGGGGGTACCAAGAGACCCAGTACTTC.

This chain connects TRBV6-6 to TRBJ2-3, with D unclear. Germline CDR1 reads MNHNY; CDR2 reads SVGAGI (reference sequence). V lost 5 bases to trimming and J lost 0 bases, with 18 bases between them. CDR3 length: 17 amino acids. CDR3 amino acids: CASSRLYAVPSTDTQYF. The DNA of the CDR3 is TGTGCCAGCAGTCGCCTTTACGCGGTCCCTAGCACAGATACGCAGTATTTT.

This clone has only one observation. CDR3 residues: CASSLSDRASGNTIYF. CDR3 bases: TGTGCCAGCAGCTTGTCTGACAGGGCCTCTGGAAACACCATATATTTT. This chain joins TRBV5-5 and TRBJ1-3, with 7 bases matching TRBD1. This CDR3 has 16 residues. V lost 1 base, J lost 0 bases, and 4 bases stayed unmatched. Germline V CDR1 and CDR2: SGHKS, YYEKEE (reference sequence). Variable domain in full (rest from reference TRBV5-5 and TRBJ1-3): DAGVTQSPTHLIKTRGQQVTLRCSPISGHKSVSWYQQVLGQGPQFIFQYYEKEERGRGNFPDRFSARQFPNYSSELNVNALLLGDSALYLCASSLSDRASGNTIYFGEGSWLTVV.

This CDR3 is CASSQARSYEQYF. The CDR3 DNA follows: TGCGCCAGCAGCCAAGCCCGCTCCTACGAGCAGTACTTC. This rearrangement joins TRBV4-1 to TRBJ2-7, with D unresolved. Germline V gives CDR1 MGHRA, CDR2 YSYEKL. The CDR3 length is 13 residues. The ends were cut back, 1 base at V and 0 bases at J, with 4 bases in the middle.

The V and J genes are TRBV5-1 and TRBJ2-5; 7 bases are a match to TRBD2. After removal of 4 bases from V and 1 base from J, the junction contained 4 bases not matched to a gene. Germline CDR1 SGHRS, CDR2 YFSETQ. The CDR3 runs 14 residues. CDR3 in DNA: TGCGCCAGCAGCGGAGGGACTATCCAAGAGACCCAGTACTTC. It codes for CASSGGTIQETQYF. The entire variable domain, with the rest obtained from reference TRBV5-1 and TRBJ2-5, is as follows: KAGVTQTPRYLIKTRGQQVTLSCSPISGHRSVSWYQQTPGQGLQFLFEYFSETQRNKGNFPGRFSGRQFSNSRSEMNVSTLELGDSALYLCASSGGTIQETQYFGPGTRLLVL.